The 21 T cell receptor beta chains below come from one sample, sequenced in a study of blood T cell repertoires in COVID-19 (dated by TCRdb to the early 2020s). Library prep was done by the immunoSEQ multiplex PCR assay. TCRdb obtained this table from immuneACCESS and retained in-frame rearrangements with V and J assigned. These tables miss some clones; where compared with another copy, unresolved V genes account for less than half of the shortfall, and the remainder is unexplained. This sample is represented by about 250,000 clones; roughly 88% of them were singletons. The top ten clones comprise approximately 2% of the sample. The source material was peripheral blood. The receptors originated from a middle-aged woman who had recovered from COVID-19.

The rearrangement joins TRBV28 to TRBJ2-5; 7 bases match TRBD1. Germline CDR1 and CDR2: MDHEN and SYDVKM. The ends lost 6 bases at V and 4 bases at J; junction bases unmatched: 8. This CDR3 comprises 14 residues. In nucleotides, the CDR3 is TGTGCCAGCAGACTCACAGGGGCGAGAGAGACCCAGTACTTC. The encoded protein is CASRLTGARETQYF. Filled out from reference TRBV28 and TRBJ2-5, the complete variable domain reads DVKVTQSSRYLVKRTGEKVFLECVQDMDHENMFWYRQDPGLGLRLIYFSYDVKMKEKGDIPEGYSVSREKKERFSLILESASTNQTSMYLCASRLTGARETQYFGPGTRLLVL.

In this sample, this clone turned up once. This CDR3 is CAWTKGQNRAGELFF. CDR3 DNA sequence: TGTGCCTGGACCAAAGGACAGAATAGAGCCGGGGAGCTGTTTTTT. V gene TRBV30 combines with J gene TRBJ2-2, with D possibly TRBD1 on 6 matching bases. Trimming pared 4 bases from V and 6 bases from J, leaving 18 bases between. CDR3 length equals 15 residues. Germline assignment: CDR1 GTSNPN and CDR2 SVGIG (reference sequence).

The J gene is TRBJ2-1, the V gene TRBV6-2 or TRBV6-3; 8 bases agree with TRBD1. The CDR3 extends over 15 amino acids. Per germline, CDR1 MNHEY and CDR2 SVGEGT. V gave up 1 base and J gave up 8 bases; unmatched junction bases: 7. Here the CDR3 reads CASSYLGQGIDEQFF. The CDR3 DNA reads TGTGCCAGCAGTTACTTAGGACAGGGAATCGATGAGCAGTTCTTC.

The V and J genes are TRBV9 and TRBJ2-7, with 10 positions matching TRBD1. Trimming took 7 bases from V and 5 from J; bases not matched to a gene: 12. Germline V CDR1 and CDR2: SGDLS, YYNGEE. The CDR3 length is 15 residues. CDR3 in DNA: TGTGCCAGCTCCTCAGTCGGGACAGGGGCCAACGAGCAGTACTTC. Its translation is CASSSVGTGANEQYF.

V is TRBV13 and J is TRBJ1-2; 8 bases map to TRBD1. CDR1 is PRHDT and CDR2 is FYEKMQ in the germline V gene (reference sequence). CDR3 length: 14 amino acids. V gave up 1 base and J gave up 2 bases; unmatched junction bases: 0. CDR3 nucleotides: TGTGCCAGCAGCTTAGACAGGGGGAACTATGGCTACACCTTC. Its protein product is CASSLDRGNYGYTF.

The chain links TRBV13 to TRBJ2-1; D is ambiguous. The germline CDR1 and CDR2 sequences are PRHDT and FYEKMQ (reference sequence). The V end was cut by 0 bases, the J end by 1 base, with 7 bases between. The CDR3 length is 15 residues. The CDR3 nucleotides are TGTGCCAGCAGCTTAGGAAGAGGTTCCTACAATGAGCAGTTCTTC. Its protein product is CASSLGRGSYNEQFF.

V usage is TRBV4-1 and J usage is TRBJ1-5; D ambiguous. Trimming left V 0 bases short and J 4 bases short, with 7 bases between. Looked up from germline, CDR1 is MGHRA and CDR2 is YSYEKL. The CDR3 extends over 14 amino acids. This chain's CDR3 is CASSQEPVNQPQHF. The CDR3 bases are TGCGCCAGCAGCCAAGAGCCAGTTAATCAGCCCCAGCATTTT.

The chain uses TRBV11-2 and TRBJ1-3, with 9 nucleotides matching TRBD1. CDR1 and CDR2 (germline): SGHAT, FQNNGV. The CDR3 covers 14 residues. The J segment lost 4 bases and the V segment lost 4 bases, leaving 2 bases of the junction unmatched. The CDR3 DNA reads TGTGCCAGCAGCTCGACAGGGGGAGGAAACACCATATATTTT. It encodes CASSSTGGGNTIYF.

The rearrangement uses TRBV19 and TRBJ1-1; D is undetermined. This CDR3 contains 15 residues. From germline, CDR1 is LNHDA and CDR2 SQIVND (reference sequence). V was cut by 5 bases and J by 4 bases, with 17 bases left in between. CDR3 loop: CASSARPAPGTEAFF. The CDR3, as DNA: TGTGCCAGTAGTGCCCGGCCCGCTCCGGGCACTGAAGCTTTCTTT.

This clone was seen just once. The chain couples TRBV18 to TRBJ1-2; D unresolved. Trimming left V 2 bases short and J 3 bases short, with 7 bases between. Germline lookup yields CDR1 KGHSH and CDR2 LQKENI. The CDR3 length is 13 residues. CDR3 bases: TGTGCCAGCTCACCAGAGGCTGACTATGGCTACACCTTC. Its translation: CASSPEADYGYTF.

The chain joins TRBV4-1 to TRBJ2-3; 8 bases agree with TRBD2. V was clipped by 4 bases and J by 1 base; unmatched bases: 13. CDR3 size: 18 residues. Germline CDR1 is MGHRA and CDR2 is YSYEKL. The CDR3 reads CASSLARQGSGGTDTQYF. In nucleotides, the CDR3 is TGCGCCAGCAGCCTCGCACGGCAGGGTAGCGGGGGCACAGATACGCAGTATTTT.

This clone was detected many times. J is TRBJ2-5 and V is TRBV6-5; 7 nucleotides match TRBD2. The CDR3 contains 16 residues. V lost 2 bases and J lost 1; bases outside the gene matches: 7. Germline V lookup: CDR1 MNHEY, CDR2 SVGAGI. The CDR3 DNA is TGTGCCAGCAGTTACCAGGGTGGGAGGGCCCAAGAGACCCAGTACTTC. This translates into CASSYQGGRAQETQYF.

The chain couples TRBV11-2 to TRBJ1-4, with D hard to call. The CDR3 runs to 19 residues. Germline CDR1 and CDR2: SGHAT and FQNNGV. With 0 bases removed from V and 3 bases from J, the gap between germline ends came to 20 bases. The CDR3 nucleotides are TGTGCCAGCAGCTTAGATCGGGGTGGGGTTGGGCGGCCTAATGAAAAACTGTTTTTT. It yields the protein CASSLDRGGVGRPNEKLFF.

The chain recombines TRBV27 with TRBJ2-3; no clear D. This CDR3 has 16 residues. Germline V gives CDR1 MNHEY, CDR2 SMNVEV (reference sequence). V lost 0 bases to trimming and J lost 0 bases, with 10 bases between them. CDR3 sequence reads: CASSLSHWQSTDTQYF. CDR3 DNA: TGTGCCAGCAGTTTATCCCATTGGCAGAGCACAGATACGCAGTATTTT.

This clone was seen a few times. The genes are TRBV5-6 and TRBJ1-1; D unresolved. Germline CDR1 SGHDT, CDR2 YYEEEE. The CDR3 is 13 residues long. V was trimmed by 3 bases and J by 2 bases, leaving 8 bases between them. The CDR3 DNA reads as TGTGCCAGCAGCTCCGTTATTAACACTGAAGCTTTCTTT. Amino acids: CASSSVINTEAFF.

This rearrangement joins TRBV3-1 (or the pseudogene TRBV3-2) to TRBJ2-1; 10 bases agree with TRBD2. CDR1 and CDR2 from the germline V gene are LGHDT and YNNKEL (reference sequence). The V segment lost 3 bases and the J segment 7 bases; nucleotides outside the gene matches: 9. The CDR3 length is 16 residues. CDR3 nucleotide sequence: TGTGCCAGCAGCCAGTCTAGCGGGGGCAGAAGGAATGAGCAGTTCTTC. Its protein product is CASSQSSGGRRNEQFF.

The chain recombines TRBV7-9 with TRBJ2-7; TRBD1 might be the D (6 bases). CDR1 is SEHNR and CDR2 is FQNEAQ in the germline V gene (reference sequence). Trimming took 1 base from V and 5 from J, leaving 15 bases between them. CDR3 length equals 15 residues. The DNA for the CDR3 is TGTGCCAGCAGCTTAGACGGCTTGGGGGCTGACGAGCAGTACTTC. This encodes CASSLDGLGADEQYF.

The gene calls are TRBV19 and TRBJ1-5; TRBD1 aligns across 8 bases. The CDR3 covers 15 residues. Germline CDR1 and CDR2: LNHDA and SQIVND (reference sequence). V lost 4 bases and J lost 4; bases outside the gene matches: 6. Written as DNA, the CDR3 is TGTGCCAGTAGTACCGACAGGGGAAGGAATCAGCCCCAGCATTTT. This gives the protein CASSTDRGRNQPQHF. The variable domain in full, with the rest retrieved from reference TRBV19 and TRBJ1-5, is DGGITQSPKYLFRKEGQNVTLSCEQNLNHDAMYWYRQDPGQGLRLIYYSQIVNDFQKGDIAEGYSVSREKKESFPLTVTSAQKNPTAFYLCASSTDRGRNQPQHFGDGTRLSIL.

The chain has TRBV18 and TRBJ2-1; 7 bases align to TRBD1. The CDR3 contains 13 residues. Germline V gives CDR1 KGHSH, CDR2 LQKENI. V gave up 7 bases and J gave up 5 bases; unmatched junction bases: 5. CDR3 coding DNA: TGTGCCAGCTACTCAGGGACAGACAATGAGCAGTTCTTC. Residues: CASYSGTDNEQFF.

The chain uses TRBV7-2 and TRBJ2-1; weak D call: TRBD2 (7 bases). This CDR3 comprises 15 residues. Trimming stripped 5 bases from V and 6 bases from J, with 17 bases between. CDR1 and CDR2 (germline): SGHTA, FQGNSA. The CDR3 DNA reads TGTGCCAGCAGCCGTCGAATGGCGGGGGCCAATGAGCAGTTCTTC. This encodes CASSRRMAGANEQFF.

The chain uses TRBV3-1 (or the pseudogene TRBV3-2) and TRBJ2-5, with D possibly TRBD1 on 5 matching bases. Deletions cut 3 bases from V and 1 base from J, with 12 bases between. CDR3 size: 15 residues. Germline-derived CDR1 and CDR2 are LGHDT and YNNKEL (reference sequence). The CDR3 spells CASSQTTEIQETQYF. The CDR3 DNA reads as TGTGCCAGCAGCCAGACGACAGAAATCCAAGAGACCCAGTACTTC.